Presented here are 7 T cell receptor beta chains from one specimen sequenced in a study of tumor-infiltrating lymphocytes in primary liver carcinoma. Germline DNA was extracted alongside blood RNA, which was obtained from unsorted whole blood. The template, around 520 ng total RNA, yielded TCR beta cDNA made with a constant-region primer. A slightly modified ARM-PCR protocol with three nested multiplex PCR rounds produced these TCR beta libraries. Researchers ran the first two PCR rounds for approximately 9 cycles each with TRBV1-TRBV30 forward primers and a C-beta reverse primer. TCRdb fed the multiplex PCR reads into MiXCR, producing one record per CDR3 protein. The sample lists some 320,000 distinct CDR3 sequences; 50% to 70% were seen once. The sequencing sample was made of peripheral blood. The source is a man in his forties with primary liver carcinoma and hepatitis B virus infection.

On this clonotype itself: Since a much larger clone is just one base distant, this may be a read error. The rearrangement links TRBV28 to TRBJ2-3; 12 bases are shared with TRBD2. The V segment lost 5 bases and the J segment 5 bases; nucleotides outside the gene matches: 8. Germline CDR1 is MDHEN and CDR2 is SYDVKM. CDR3 length equals 16 residues. The CDR3 coding sequence is TGTGCCAGCAGTCTTGGACTAGCGGGAAAGGTAGATACGCAGTATTTT. Its translation: CASSLGLAGKVDTQYF. Supplemented by reference TRBV28 and TRBJ2-3, the full variable domain reads DVKVTQSSRYLVKRTGEKVFLECVQDMDHENMFWYRQDPGLGLRLIYFSYDVKMKEKGDIPEGYSVSREKKERFSLILESASTNQTSMYLCASSLGLAGKVDTQYFGPGTRLTVL.

This clonotype was recorded at least ten times. The rearrangement joins TRBV6-2 or TRBV6-3 to TRBJ2-7, with 7 bases identical to TRBD1. This CDR3 comprises 16 residues. Germline V gene data show CDR1 as MNHEY and CDR2 as SVGEGT. Trimming took 0 bases from V and 3 from J; bases not matched to a gene: 8. CDR3 in DNA: TGTGCCAGCAGTTACTCGACACAGGGGAATCGCTACGAGCAGTACTTC. It translates to CASSYSTQGNRYEQYF.

This clonotype was counted a single time. This rearrangement joins TRBV7-2 to TRBJ2-1; a possible D gene is TRBD2 (6 bases). The V end was cut by 1 base, the J end by 7 bases, with 8 bases between. This CDR3 is built from 13 residues. Germline V gene data show CDR1 as SGHTA and CDR2 as FQGNSA. The CDR3 nucleotides are TGTGCCAGCAGCTTAGGGGACTTGAATGAGCAGTTCTTC. It codes for CASSLGDLNEQFF.

J is TRBJ2-7 and V is TRBV6-5; D ambiguous. The V and J ends lost 6 bases and 6 bases respectively, with 12 bases between them. The CDR3 covers 12 residues. Germline-derived CDR1 and CDR2 are MNHEY and SVGAGI. The CDR3 DNA reads as TGTGCCAGCAGGGGCGACCCTGGCGAGCAGTACTTC. Translating gives CASRGDPGEQYF.

A note on this clonotype: A much bigger clone sits one base away, suggesting this may be a read error. The CDR3, as DNA: TGTGCCAGCAGTCCCTCTCATGATTCACCCCTCCACTTT. It is translated as CASSPSHDSPLHF. V is TRBV28 and J is TRBJ1-6; the D is unclear. Deletions cut 5 bases from V and 8 bases from J, with 10 bases between. The CDR3 runs to 13 residues. CDR1 MDHEN and CDR2 SYDVKM come from the germline V gene.

The genes are TRBV20-1 and TRBJ2-5; 9 bases line up with TRBD2. Trimming at V came to 1 base and at J to 1 base, leaving 10 bases not matched to a gene. The germline V gene encodes CDR1 DFQATT and CDR2 SNEGSKA (reference sequence). CDR3 size: 17 residues. CDR3: CSARGSRLAGLQETQYF. CDR3 sequence (DNA): TGCAGTGCTAGAGGATCTAGGCTAGCGGGACTCCAAGAGACCCAGTACTTC.

V usage is TRBV10-3 and J usage is TRBJ2-1; D gene ambiguous. The CDR3 runs to 16 residues. V shed 6 bases and J shed 8 bases, with 23 bases lying between them. The germline gives CDR1 ENHRY, CDR2 SYGVKD. The CDR3 DNA sequence: TGTGCCATCAGGGAACGGGCCGCTGGGCTGACGGATGAGCAGTTCTTC. Residues: CAIRERAAGLTDEQFF.